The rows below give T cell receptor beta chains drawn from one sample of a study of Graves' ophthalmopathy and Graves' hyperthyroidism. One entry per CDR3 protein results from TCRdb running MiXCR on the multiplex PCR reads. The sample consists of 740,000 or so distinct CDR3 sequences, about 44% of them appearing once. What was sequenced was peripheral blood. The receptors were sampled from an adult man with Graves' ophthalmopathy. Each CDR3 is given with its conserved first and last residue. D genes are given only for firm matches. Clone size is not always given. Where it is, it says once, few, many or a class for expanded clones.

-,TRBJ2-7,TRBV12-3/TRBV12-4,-,TGTGCCAGCAGTGCGGCCCCGGGCTACGAGCAGTACTTC,CASSAAPGYEQYF
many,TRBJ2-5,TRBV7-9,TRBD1,TGTGCCAGCAGCTCGGACAGGGTCCTAGAGACCCAGTACTTC,CASSSDRVLETQYF
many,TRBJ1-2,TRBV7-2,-,TGTGCCAGCAGCTTTTCAGGGCTTAACTATGGCTACACCTTC,CASSFSGLNYGYTF
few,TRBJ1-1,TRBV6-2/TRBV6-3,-,TGTGCCAGCAGGGAAACAGGGCCGACTGAAGCTTTCTTT,CASRETGPTEAFF
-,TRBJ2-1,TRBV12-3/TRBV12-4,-,TGTGCCAGCAGCCCACATGAACAGGGAGAGCAGTTCTTC,CASSPHEQGEQFF
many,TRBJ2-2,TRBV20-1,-,TGCAGTGCTAGAGACCGAGCAGGGAGGACCGGGGAGCTGTTTTTT,CSARDRAGRTGELFF
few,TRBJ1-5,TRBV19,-,TGTGCCAGTAGTACGGCAGCTTATAGCAATCAGCCCCAGCATTTT,CASSTAAYSNQPQHF
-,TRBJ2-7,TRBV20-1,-,TGCAGTGCCCCAATGGGTGGACGGCACTACGAGCAGTACTTC,CSAPMGGRHYEQYF
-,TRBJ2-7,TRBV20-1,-,TGCAGTGCTAGAGAGCGTCGGGGGGCCTTCTCTTACGAGCAGTACTTC,CSARERRGAFSYEQYF
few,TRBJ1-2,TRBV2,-,TGTGCCAGCAGCCTAGGGGCCACGGGGGACTATTTCGGCTACACCTTC,CASSLGATGDYFGYTF
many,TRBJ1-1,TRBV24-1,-,TGTGCCACCAGTGATTTGGGCGGGGTCTTAAAGGCTTTT,CATSDLGGVLKAF
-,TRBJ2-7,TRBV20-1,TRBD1,TGCAGTGCTACCGGGACAGGGTTCTACGAGCAGTACTTC,CSATGTGFYEQYF
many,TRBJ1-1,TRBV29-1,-,TGCAGCGTTGCCGGGACCCGAGGGTTGAACACTGAAGCTTTCTTT,CSVAGTRGLNTEAFF
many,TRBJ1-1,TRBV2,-,TGTGCTTTAGGGACGACGAACACTGAAGCTTTCTTT,CALGTTNTEAFF
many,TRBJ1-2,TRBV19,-,TGTGCCACGAGCCGGGGGATGGGCTACACCTTC,CATSRGMGYTF
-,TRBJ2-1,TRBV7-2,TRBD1,TGTGCCAGCAGCTTAATGGGACAGTACAACAATGAGCAGTTCTTC,CASSLMGQYNNEQFF
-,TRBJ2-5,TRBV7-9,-,TGTGCCAGCAGCCAAGACACCTGGGGACAAGAGACCCAGTACTTC,CASSQDTWGQETQYF
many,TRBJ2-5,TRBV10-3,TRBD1,TGTGCCATCAGTGAGTCCGGGACAGGGGTCCAAGAGACCCAGTACTTC,CAISESGTGVQETQYF
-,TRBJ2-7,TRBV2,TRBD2,TGTGCCAGCAGTCTCCCTGGGGAGGGGCCGAGCTCCTACGAGCAGTACTTC,CASSLPGEGPSSYEQYF
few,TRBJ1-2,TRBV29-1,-,TGCAGCGCCGGAGGTGGAGCCGATGGCTACACCTTC,CSAGGGADGYTF
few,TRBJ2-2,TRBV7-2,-,TGTGCCAGCCGCTTAAGTCGAGGGGGAATTTCGAACACCGGGGAGCTGTTTTTT,CASRLSRGGISNTGELFF
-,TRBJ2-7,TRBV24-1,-,TGTGCCACCAGTGACCCGAGGACCTCCTACGAGCAGTACTTC,CATSDPRTSYEQYF
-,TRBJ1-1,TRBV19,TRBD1,TGTGCCAGTAGTTCGCTAACAGGGGACGCGGGGAATGAAGCTTTCTTT,CASSSLTGDAGNEAFF
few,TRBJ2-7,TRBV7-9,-,TGTGCCAGCAGCACTGGGGACCCCGGCTACGAGCAGTACTTC,CASSTGDPGYEQYF
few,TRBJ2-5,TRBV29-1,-,TGCAGCGGGAGGGCCGGAGAGACCCAGTACTTC,CSGRAGETQYF
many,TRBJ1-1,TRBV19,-,TGTGCCAGTAGCCCCGGGGGGCACCGTGGGACTGAAGCTTTCTTT,CASSPGGHRGTEAFF
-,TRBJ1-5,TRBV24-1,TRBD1,TGTGCCAGCAGCGGACAGGTGGGCAATCAGCCCCAGCATTTT,CASSGQVGNQPQHF
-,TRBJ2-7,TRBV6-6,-,TGTGCCAGCAGTTACCTCGGGACGGACTACGAGCAGTACTTC,CASSYLGTDYEQYF
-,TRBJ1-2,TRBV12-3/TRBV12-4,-,TGTGCCAGCAGTTTATATGTCTATGGCTACACCTTC,CASSLYVYGYTF
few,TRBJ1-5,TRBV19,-,TGTGCCAGTAGACCCAATGGGGGAAATCAGCCCCAGCATTTT,CASRPNGGNQPQHF
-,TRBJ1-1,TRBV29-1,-,TGCAGCGTTGAAGAGAAGGCGATCGTCTCTGGGGTTATGAACACTGAAGCTTTCTTT,CSVEEKAIVSGVMNTEAFF
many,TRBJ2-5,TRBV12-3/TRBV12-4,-,TGTGCCAGCAGTTCTTTTCAAGAGACCCAGTACTTC,CASSSFQETQYF
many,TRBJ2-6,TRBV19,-,TGTGCCAGTAGTATCGGTGCAGGGGCCAACGTCCTGACTTTC,CASSIGAGANVLTF
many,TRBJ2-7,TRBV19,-,TGTGCCAGTAGTATAGGCGGAGGGGGCTACGAGCAGTACTTC,CASSIGGGGYEQYF
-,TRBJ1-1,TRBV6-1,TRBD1,TGTGCCAGCAGTCAATGGGACAGGGGCGGCACTGAAGCTTTCTTT,CASSQWDRGGTEAFF
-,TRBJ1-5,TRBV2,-,TGTGCCAGCAGTTTGGCGGGGGACAAACGGACCTATAGCAATCAGCCCCAGCATTTT,CASSLAGDKRTYSNQPQHF
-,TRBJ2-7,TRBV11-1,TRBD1,TGTGCCAGCAGCTTATGGGACAGAAGCTACGAGCAGTACTTC,CASSLWDRSYEQYF
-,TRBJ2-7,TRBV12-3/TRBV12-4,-,TGTGCCAGCGGTGGGGGGCTCGACGAGCAGTACTTC,CASGGGLDEQYF
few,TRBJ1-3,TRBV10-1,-,TGTGCCAGCAGTGCCGGGATGGTAAACACCATATATTTT,CASSAGMVNTIYF
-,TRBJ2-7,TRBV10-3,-,TGTGCCATCAGTGCCTACAGTGGGAAGGCTGTGCAGTACTTC,CAISAYSGKAVQYF
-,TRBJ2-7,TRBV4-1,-,TGCGCCAGCAGCCAATGCGACCTGGGGGATGGTGACGAGCAGTACTTC,CASSQCDLGDGDEQYF
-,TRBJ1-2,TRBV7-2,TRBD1,TGTGCCAGCAGCGCACGGACAGGGGACTACACCTTC,CASSARTGDYTF
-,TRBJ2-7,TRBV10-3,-,TGTGCCATCAGTGGGGTGAACAACGAGCAGTACTTC,CAISGVNNEQYF
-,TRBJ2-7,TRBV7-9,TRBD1,TGTGCCAGCAGCTCCGACAGGGGGCTATTTTACTACGAGCAGTACTTC,CASSSDRGLFYYEQYF
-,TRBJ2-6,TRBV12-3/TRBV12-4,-,TGTGCCAGCAGTTACCTTACTAGCTCTGGGGCCAACGTCCTGACTTTC,CASSYLTSSGANVLTF
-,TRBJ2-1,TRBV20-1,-,TGCAGTGCCGTTCCTATAGCGGAGCTTTCCTACAATGAGCAGTTCTTC,CSAVPIAELSYNEQFF
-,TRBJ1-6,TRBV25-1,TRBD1,TGTGCCAGCAGTGGGGCAGGGGGTTCACCCCTCCACTTT,CASSGAGGSPLHF
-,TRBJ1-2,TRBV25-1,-,TGTGCCAGCAGTGATAGTGCCGGGCTCGGCTACACCTTC,CASSDSAGLGYTF
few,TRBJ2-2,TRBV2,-,TGTGCCAGCAGTGAAAGCTCCCCCTACACCGGGGAGCTGTTTTTT,CASSESSPYTGELFF
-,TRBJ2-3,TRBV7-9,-,TGTGCCAGCAGCCGGGATGGGACACCGGTCGTCACAGATACGCAGTATTTT,CASSRDGTPVVTDTQYF
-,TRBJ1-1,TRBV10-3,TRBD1,TGTGCCATCAGGGGGACAGGGTTCGGAAACACCACTGAAGCTTTCTTT,CAIRGTGFGNTTEAFF
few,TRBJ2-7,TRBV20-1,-,TGCAGTGCTAGAGAGTCTTGGGCGGCAGGGAGGTACGAGCAGTACTTC,CSARESWAAGRYEQYF